A selection of T cell receptor beta chains follows, all from one sample in a study of T-cell memory formation after mild COVID-19. TCRdb ran MiXCR on the 5' RACE reads and lists one entry per CDR3 protein. The sample carries about 300,000 distinct CDR3 sequences, roughly 21% recorded once. Sequenced input: PBMCs or a T cell subset sorted from them (not recorded which). These receptors were taken from a man younger than 35 who had mild COVID-19 (a few samples of this study predate the infection). Cell type and time point are not known. Each CDR3 is given without its conserved first and last residue. A D gene is named only where the DNA matches it firmly.

ASSPGTSGGTDTQY,TRBV6-6,TRBD2
ASSSTGTGSNEQF,TRBV7-9,TRBD1
ASSVQGRETQY,TRBV6-1,.
SAREGGVEKLF,TRBV20-1,.
AIGDTQVPDTQY,TRBV10-3,.
ASSGGQEGRDTQY,TRBV7-2,TRBD1
ASSLGTGQEQF,TRBV5-1,.
ASSPSRQGLSPLH,TRBV11-2,TRBD1
ASSEPKQGELF,TRBV10-2,.
ASSSRTGPDVLT,TRBV5-1,.
ASSQEAGRDSNQPQH,TRBV4-3,.
SARERGLTDTQY,TRBV20-1,.
ASTLRAGAETDTQY,TRBV28,TRBD2
ASSALAGGFNTGELF,TRBV7-3,TRBD2
ATSRGQLSNEQF,TRBV15,.
ASSPYTFQETQY,TRBV5-1,.
ASSQEVGKGNSPLH,TRBV4-2,.
ASSLTSGGGEQF,TRBV7-3,TRBD2
ASSQGLAGANEQF,TRBV12-3/TRBV12-4,TRBD2
ASRLTGRSTDTQY,TRBV7-3,.
ATRAGDALFFYGYT,TRBV10-3,.
ASSQDNQPQH,TRBV3-2,.
ASHPRGQETQY,TRBV5-1,.
SARSWTGLETQY,TRBV20-1,TRBD1
ASSLESGAANTEAF,TRBV5-1,.
ASRMVMNTEAF,TRBV10-2,.
ASSPRGLAGSGGELF,TRBV9,TRBD2
ASSFLRTGSGTDTQY,TRBV5-1,TRBD1
ASSSTGTGDGNEQF,TRBV12-3/TRBV12-4,TRBD1
ASSPSGGASDTQY,TRBV7-2,TRBD2
ASSNQGGAEPQH,TRBV7-2,TRBD1
ATSTEGESYNEQF,TRBV15,.
ASERAQEYTGELF,TRBV6-2/TRBV6-3,.
ATSDPDGANYGYT,TRBV24-1,.
ASSFDGGLSPEAF,TRBV5-6,.
ASSGGRGRSYEQY,TRBV19,.
ASSQSSSGFFSDEQF,TRBV4-3,TRBD2
ASGYSTYNEQF,TRBV12-5,.
ASSSRVDTGELF,TRBV6-6,.
ASSTPGGEDTQY,TRBV6-2/TRBV6-3,TRBD2
ASSQEGTGGDTQY,TRBV4-1,TRBD1
ASSDAGTAYGYT,TRBV9,TRBD1
ASSPRGLLEGTQY,TRBV5-1,TRBD1
ASNRDNGQETQY,TRBV28,.
ASSDPDVDTGELF,TRBV12-3/TRBV12-4,.